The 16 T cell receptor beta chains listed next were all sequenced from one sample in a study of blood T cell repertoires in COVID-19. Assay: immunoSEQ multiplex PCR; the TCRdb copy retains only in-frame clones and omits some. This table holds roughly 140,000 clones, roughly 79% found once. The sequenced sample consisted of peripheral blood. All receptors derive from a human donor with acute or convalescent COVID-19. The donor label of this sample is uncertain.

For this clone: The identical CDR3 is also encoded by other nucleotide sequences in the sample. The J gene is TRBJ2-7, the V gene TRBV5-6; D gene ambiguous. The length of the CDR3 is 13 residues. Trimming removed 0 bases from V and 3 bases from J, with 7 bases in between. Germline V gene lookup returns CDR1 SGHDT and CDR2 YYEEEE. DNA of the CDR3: TGTGCCAGCAGCTTGGGTTCCATCTACGAGCAGTACGTC. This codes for CASSLGSIYEQYV.

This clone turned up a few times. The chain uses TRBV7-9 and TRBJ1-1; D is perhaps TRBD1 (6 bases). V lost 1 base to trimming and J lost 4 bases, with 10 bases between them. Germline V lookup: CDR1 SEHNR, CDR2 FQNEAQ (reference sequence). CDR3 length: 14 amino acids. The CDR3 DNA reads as TGTGCCAGCAGCTTAGGAATCAGGGGCACTGAAGCTTTCTTT. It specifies CASSLGIRGTEAFF.

The DNA of the CDR3 is TGTGCCAGCAGCCGAGACAGGTCCTATGGCTACACCTTC. The encoded protein is CASSRDRSYGYTF. This chain links TRBV27 with TRBJ1-2, with TRBD1 as a possible D gene (6 bases). The germline V gene encodes CDR1 MNHEY and CDR2 SMNVEV (reference sequence). V lost 6 bases, J lost 4 bases, and 12 bases lay in between. This CDR3 spans 13 amino acids.

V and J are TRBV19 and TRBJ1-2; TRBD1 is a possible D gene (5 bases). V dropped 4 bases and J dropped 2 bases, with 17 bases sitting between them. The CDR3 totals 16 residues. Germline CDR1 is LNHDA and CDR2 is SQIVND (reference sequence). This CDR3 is CASSTPDTGANYGYTF. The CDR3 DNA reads TGTGCCAGTAGTACCCCGGACACGGGAGCAAACTATGGCTACACCTTC.

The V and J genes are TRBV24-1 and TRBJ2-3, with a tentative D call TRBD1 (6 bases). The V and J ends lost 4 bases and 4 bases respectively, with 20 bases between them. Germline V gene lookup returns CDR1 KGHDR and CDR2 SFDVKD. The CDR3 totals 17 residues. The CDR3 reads CATSESGEFFTADTQYF. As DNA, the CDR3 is TGTGCCACCAGTGAGTCAGGGGAGTTCTTCACCGCAGATACGCAGTATTTT.

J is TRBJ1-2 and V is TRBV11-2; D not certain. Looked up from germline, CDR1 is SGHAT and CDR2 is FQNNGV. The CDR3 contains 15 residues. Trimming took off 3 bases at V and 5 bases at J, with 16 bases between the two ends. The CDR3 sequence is CASSFTSRVSYGYTF. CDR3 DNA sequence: TGTGCCAGCAGCTTCACCTCGAGGGTTTCTTATGGCTACACCTTC.

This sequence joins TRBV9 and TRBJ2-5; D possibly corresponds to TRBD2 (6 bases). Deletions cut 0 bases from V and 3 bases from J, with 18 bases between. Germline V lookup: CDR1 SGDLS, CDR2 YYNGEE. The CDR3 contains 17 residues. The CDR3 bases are TGTGCCAGCAGCGTAGGAGGTAGGAGGGTGGTAGAAGAGACCCAGTACTTC. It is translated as CASSVGGRRVVEETQYF.

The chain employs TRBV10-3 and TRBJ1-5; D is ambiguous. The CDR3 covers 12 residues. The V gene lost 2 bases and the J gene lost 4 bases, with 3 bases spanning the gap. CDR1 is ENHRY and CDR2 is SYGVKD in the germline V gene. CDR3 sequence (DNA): TGTGCCATCAGTGAGCAAAATCAGCCCCAGCATTTT. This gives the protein CAISEQNQPQHF.

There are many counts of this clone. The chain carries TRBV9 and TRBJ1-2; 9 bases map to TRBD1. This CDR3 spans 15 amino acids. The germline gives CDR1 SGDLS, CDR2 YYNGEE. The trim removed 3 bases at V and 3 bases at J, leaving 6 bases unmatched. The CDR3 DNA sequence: TGTGCCAGCAGCGCCCCGGGACAGGGTGACTATGGCTACACCTTC. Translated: CASSAPGQGDYGYTF. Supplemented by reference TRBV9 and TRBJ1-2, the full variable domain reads DSGVTQTPKHLITATGQRVTLRCSPRSGDLSVYWYQQSLDQGLQFLIQYYNGEERAKGNILERFSAQQFPDLHSELNLSSLELGDSALYFCASSAPGQGDYGYTFGSGTRLTVV.

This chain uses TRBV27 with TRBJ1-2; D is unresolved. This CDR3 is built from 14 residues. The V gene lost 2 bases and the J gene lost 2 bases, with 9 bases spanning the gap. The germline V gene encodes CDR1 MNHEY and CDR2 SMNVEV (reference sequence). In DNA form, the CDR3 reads TGTGCCAGCAGTTTAAGCGCCGGCAACTATGGCTACACCTTC. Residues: CASSLSAGNYGYTF.

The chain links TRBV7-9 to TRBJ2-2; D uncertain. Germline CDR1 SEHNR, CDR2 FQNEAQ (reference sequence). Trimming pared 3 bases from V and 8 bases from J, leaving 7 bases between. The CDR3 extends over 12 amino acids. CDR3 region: CASSLSEGELFF. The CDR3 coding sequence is TGTGCCAGCAGCTTGTCTGAGGGGGAGCTGTTTTTT.

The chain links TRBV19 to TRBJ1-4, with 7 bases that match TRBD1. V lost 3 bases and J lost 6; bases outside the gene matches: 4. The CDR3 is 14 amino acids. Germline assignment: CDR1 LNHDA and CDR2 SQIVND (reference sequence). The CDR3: CASSIGRGHEKLFF. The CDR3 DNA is TGTGCCAGTAGTATCGGAAGGGGGCATGAAAAACTGTTTTTT.

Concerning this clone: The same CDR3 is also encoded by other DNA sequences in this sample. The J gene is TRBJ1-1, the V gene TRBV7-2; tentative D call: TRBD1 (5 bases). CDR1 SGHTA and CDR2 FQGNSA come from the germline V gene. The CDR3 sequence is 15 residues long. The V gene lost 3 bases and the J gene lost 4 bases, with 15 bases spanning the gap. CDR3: CASSFWTGVGTEAFF. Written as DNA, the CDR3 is TGTGCCAGCAGCTTTTGGACGGGGGTAGGCACTGAAGCTTTCTTT. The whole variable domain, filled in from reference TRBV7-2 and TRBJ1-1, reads GAGVSQSPSNKVTEKGKDVELRCDPISGHTALYWYRQSLGQGLEFLIYFQGNSAPDKSGLPSDRFSAERTGGSVSTLTIQRTQQEDSAVYLCASSFWTGVGTEAFFGQGTRLTVV.

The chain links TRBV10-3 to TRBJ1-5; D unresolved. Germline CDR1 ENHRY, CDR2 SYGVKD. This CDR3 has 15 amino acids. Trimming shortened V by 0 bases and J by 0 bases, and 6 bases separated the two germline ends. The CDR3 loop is CAISESPSSNQPQHF. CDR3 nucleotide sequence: TGTGCCATCAGTGAGTCGCCGAGTAGCAATCAGCCCCAGCATTTT.

The CDR3 here is CASSLGWDRSYEQYV. CDR3 DNA sequence: TGTGCCAGCAGCTTAGGATGGGACAGATCCTACGAGCAGTACGTC. V is TRBV11-2 and J is TRBJ2-7; 7 bases fit TRBD1. Trimming cost V 1 base and J 1 base; bases outside gene matches: 4. The CDR3 length is 15 residues. Germline V gives CDR1 SGHAT, CDR2 FQNNGV.

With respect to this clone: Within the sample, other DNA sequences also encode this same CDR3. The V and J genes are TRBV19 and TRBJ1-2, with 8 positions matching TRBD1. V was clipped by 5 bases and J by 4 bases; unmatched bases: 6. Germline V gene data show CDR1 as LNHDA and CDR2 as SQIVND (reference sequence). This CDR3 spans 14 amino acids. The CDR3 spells CASSPRGQGYGYTF. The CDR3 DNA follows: TGTGCCAGTAGTCCCCGCGGACAGGGCTATGGCTACACCTTC.